The 18 T cell receptor beta chains in this list originate from one sample, sequenced in a study of T cells in Graves' hyperthyroidism and ophthalmopathy. Regions amplified from RNA transcripts were the TCR beta CDR3 regions. An initial round of RT-PCR targeting the TCR CDR3 relied on the HTBI primer set. MiXCR, run by TCRdb on the multiplex PCR reads, gives a single entry per CDR3 protein. The profile shows roughly 840,000 distinct CDR3 sequences, 35% to 40% of them singletons. The sequencing input was blood. Receptor source: a man aged 18-30 years with Graves' hyperthyroidism.

The chain has TRBV20-1 and TRBJ1-1; 8 bases map to TRBD1. CDR3 length: 14 amino acids. The junction had 5 bases not matched to a gene; V was cut back by 0 bases and J by 5 bases. Germline CDR1 DFQATT, CDR2 SNEGSKA (reference sequence). The CDR3 loop reads CSARDPGGRTEAFF. CDR3 DNA: TGCAGTGCTAGAGACCCAGGGGGCAGGACTGAAGCTTTCTTT.

In this sample, this clonotype turned up a few times. This CDR3 is CATSMTGGRTEAFF. CDR3 coding DNA: TGTGCCACCAGCATGACAGGGGGCCGCACTGAAGCTTTCTTT. The chain carries TRBV15 and TRBJ1-1; 10 bases are a match to TRBD1. Germline CDR1 reads LNHNV; CDR2 reads YYDKDF (reference sequence). The V segment lost 4 bases and the J segment 4 bases; nucleotides outside the gene matches: 3. The length of the CDR3 is 14 residues.

The chain is built from TRBV2 and TRBJ1-1; D is uncertain. Germline V CDR1 and CDR2: SNHLY, FYNNEI. V lost 4 bases and J lost 5, with 14 bases in between. The CDR3 has 14 amino acids. CDR3 DNA sequence: TGTGCCAGCAGTGGGTCAGTTCAGTTGACTGAAGCTTTCTTT. It translates to CASSGSVQLTEAFF.

This chain uses TRBV7-9 with TRBJ1-5; 8 bases fit TRBD1. The CDR3 contains 14 residues. Germline lookup yields CDR1 SEHNR and CDR2 FQNEAQ (reference sequence). Trimming removed 5 bases from V and 4 bases from J; junction bases left unmatched: 4. The CDR3 sequence: CASSQRTGNQPQHF. CDR3 in DNA: TGTGCCAGCAGCCAGAGGACAGGGAATCAGCCCCAGCATTTT.

This chain links TRBV2 with TRBJ1-1, with D possibly being TRBD1 (5 bases). The ends were cut back, 4 bases at V and 6 bases at J, with 9 bases in the middle. Looked up from germline, CDR1 is SNHLY and CDR2 is FYNNEI. The CDR3 runs to 12 residues. The CDR3 reads CASSVETAEAFF. In DNA, the CDR3 is TGTGCCAGCAGTGTCGAGACAGCTGAAGCTTTCTTT.

This clonotype has more than one count but fewer than ten. The J gene is TRBJ1-2, the V gene TRBV6-4; D is unclear. The CDR3 loop spans 12 amino acids. Trimming removed 8 bases from V and 6 bases from J, with 13 bases in between. Germline CDR1 reads MRHNA; CDR2 reads SNTAGT. The CDR3 loop is CASLAGKHGYTF. The CDR3 region has the DNA TGTGCCAGCTTGGCAGGAAAGCATGGCTACACCTTC.

Turning to this clonotype: A junction boundary mismatches the germline segment, possibly from a read error. V is TRBV6-1 and J is TRBJ1-6; TRBD1 matches 7 bases. Germline loops: CDR1 MNHNS, CDR2 SASEGT. The CDR3 is 13 residues long. In nucleotides, the CDR3 is TGTGCCGGCAGTGACAGGGACTATTCACCCCTCCACTTT. Translation: CAGSDRDYSPLHF.

The CDR3, as DNA: TGTGCCAGCAGCTTGGGGGGGACAGGCCCGAACACTGAAGCTTTCTTT. Translation gives CASSLGGTGPNTEAFF. J is TRBJ1-1 and V is TRBV5-4, with 8 bases identical to TRBD1. Germline CDR1 is SGHNT and CDR2 is YYREEE (reference sequence). This CDR3 comprises 16 residues. Unmatched junction bases numbered 5, after V lost 0 bases and J lost 1 base.

The chain uses TRBV15 and TRBJ2-7; D gene uncertain. CDR1 and CDR2 from the germline V gene are LNHNV and YYDKDF (reference sequence). There are 14 residues in the CDR3. Trimming took 5 bases from V and 7 from J, leaving 18 bases between them. DNA for the CDR3: TGTGCCACCAGCTCGACGGCGGCTTGGGGTGAGCAGTACTTC. Residues: CATSSTAAWGEQYF. Full variable domain (remainder filled in from reference TRBV15 and TRBJ2-7): DAMVIQNPRYQVTQFGKPVTLSCSQTLNHNVMYWYQQKSSQAPKLLFHYYDKDFNNEADTPDNFQSRRPNTSFCFLDIRSPGLGDTAMYLCATSSTAAWGEQYFGPGTRLTVT.

There are a few counts of this clonotype. V gene TRBV19 combines with J gene TRBJ2-5; no definite D call. Trimming removed 3 bases from V and 4 bases from J, with 9 bases in between. This CDR3 comprises 13 residues. Germline V lookup: CDR1 LNHDA, CDR2 SQIVND (reference sequence). The CDR3 DNA follows: TGTGCCAGTAGTATTGTTCTTGGAGAGACCCAGTACTTC. Residues: CASSIVLGETQYF.

Details on this clonotype: A read error may produce the germline difference seen at one junction end. V is TRBV7-9 and J is TRBJ1-4; D is unclear. The CDR3 covers 12 residues. Germline V lookup: CDR1 SEHNR, CDR2 FQNEAQ (reference sequence). The DNA for the CDR3 is TGTGCCGGCAGCTTAGTAGGGGAAAAACTGTTTTTT. Amino acids: CAGSLVGEKLFF.

In this sample, this clonotype turned up many times. The chain employs TRBV7-6 and TRBJ1-2; maybe TRBD1 (5 bases). The CDR3 has 15 amino acids. The V end lost 1 base, the J end lost 6 bases, and 15 bases lay between the germline ends. Germline values: CDR1 SGHVS, CDR2 FNYEAQ. The CDR3 is CASSLVPGPSHGYTF. CDR3 DNA: TGTGCCAGCAGCTTAGTTCCGGGACCAAGCCATGGCTACACCTTC.

This clonotype has just a few counts. The gene calls are TRBV7-9 and TRBJ2-7; D is unclear. Trimming took off 3 bases at V and 5 bases at J, with 14 bases between the two ends. The CDR3 length is 14 residues. Germline V gene lookup returns CDR1 SEHNR and CDR2 FQNEAQ (reference sequence). CDR3 region: CASSFLRSPNEQYF. CDR3 nucleotide sequence: TGTGCCAGCAGCTTTCTTCGGTCTCCGAACGAGCAGTACTTC.

This clonotype was found many times. The CDR3 protein is CASGGQGGQETQYF. The CDR3 nucleotides read TGTGCCAGCGGGGGACAGGGGGGGCAAGAGACCCAGTACTTC. This chain connects TRBV2 to TRBJ2-5; 11 positions match TRBD1. Germline CDR1 is SNHLY and CDR2 is FYNNEI. The CDR3 is made up of 14 amino acids. The J segment lost 2 bases and the V segment lost 8 bases, leaving 4 bases of the junction unmatched.

This clonotype was seen more than once but under ten times. The genes are TRBV4-1 and TRBJ2-3, with D perhaps assigned TRBD1 or TRBD2 (5 bases each). Trimming left V 6 bases short and J 5 bases short, with 21 bases between. The CDR3 is made up of 16 amino acids. The germline gives CDR1 MGHRA, CDR2 YSYEKL. The CDR3, as DNA: TGCGCCAGCAGGCGGTCGGGACGAGCACGCGGAGATACGCAGTATTTT. Amino acid sequence: CASRRSGRARGDTQYF.

This clonotype was observed a few times. The rearrangement uses TRBV6-5 and TRBJ1-2; D may be TRBD1 (5 bases). V was trimmed by 10 bases and J by 8 bases, leaving 20 bases between them. This CDR3 contains 13 residues. Per the germline V gene, CDR1 is MNHEY and CDR2 is SVGAGI. The CDR3 DNA sequence: TGTGCCACCCGCCGGGGGAAGTCAGGGGGCTACACCTTC. It specifies CATRRGKSGGYTF.

This clonotype was found many times. The rearrangement links TRBV19 to TRBJ1-2; D call uncertain. V lost 5 bases, J lost 8 bases, and 15 bases lay in between. The germline V gene encodes CDR1 LNHDA and CDR2 SQIVND (reference sequence). CDR3 length equals 13 residues. In DNA form, the CDR3 reads TGTGCCAGTAGTCCTCACGACCTGGGCGGCTACACCTTC. This sequence encodes CASSPHDLGGYTF.

This clonotype was seen many times. The chain employs TRBV20-1 and TRBJ1-6; 7 bases match TRBD1. The CDR3 consists of 14 residues. J lost 14 bases, V lost 3 bases, and 13 bases had no gene match. Looked up from germline, CDR1 is DFQATT and CDR2 is SNEGSKA (reference sequence). CDR3 bases: TGCAGTGCTAGTGGTCGGGACAGTCCTCAGACCCTCCACTTT. Translating gives CSASGRDSPQTLHF.